These T cell receptor beta chains were read from a single sample in a study of blood T cell repertoires in COVID-19. The data were produced by immunoSEQ multiplex PCR, yet TCRdb's version contains in-frame clones alone and is incomplete. Of 96,000 or so clones detected, around 90% appear once; the ten largest clones hold 3.5% to 5%. Source material: peripheral blood. The receptors come from a human donor with COVID-19, enrolled during active disease. The donor label of this sample is uncertain. Each CDR3 is given with its conserved first and last residue. The order of the fields is clone size, J gene, D gene, V gene, CDR3 protein, CDR3 DNA. The D gene is left open where the match is weak. Size values are once, few and many counts, or a class for expanded clones, and some rows have none.

clone size: .
J gene: TRBJ2-1
D gene: TRBD2
V gene: TRBV2
CDR3 protein: CATGGGANYNEQFF
CDR3 DNA: TGTGCCACGGGAGGAGGGGCGAACTACAATGAGCAGTTCTTC

clone size: .
J gene: TRBJ2-3
D gene: TRBD2
V gene: TRBV7-3
CDR3 protein: CASSLMGGGLSTDTQYF
CDR3 DNA: TGTGCCAGCAGCTTAATGGGCGGGGGACTTAGCACAGATACGCAGTATTTT

clone size: .
J gene: TRBJ1-5
D gene: .
V gene: TRBV9
CDR3 protein: CASSVGSGSNQPQHF
CDR3 DNA: TGTGCCAGCAGCGTAGGGTCGGGAAGCAATCAGCCCCAGCATTTT

clone size: .
J gene: TRBJ2-1
D gene: TRBD1
V gene: TRBV7-8
CDR3 protein: CASSSTGNEQFF
CDR3 DNA: TGTGCCAGCAGCTCGACAGGGAACGAGCAGTTCTTC

clone size: .
J gene: TRBJ2-5
D gene: .
V gene: TRBV11-2
CDR3 protein: CASTAPLVPQYF
CDR3 DNA: TGTGCCAGCACCGCGCCTCTAGTTCCCCAGTACTTC

clone size: .
J gene: TRBJ2-7
D gene: TRBD1
V gene: TRBV5-4
CDR3 protein: CASSLGTGIYEQYF
CDR3 DNA: TGTGCCAGCAGCTTGGGGACAGGGATCTACGAGCAGTACTTC

clone size: .
J gene: TRBJ2-2
D gene: TRBD1
V gene: TRBV6-6
CDR3 protein: CASSPGTGGGTGELFF
CDR3 DNA: TGTGCCAGCAGTCCAGGGACAGGGGGCGGAACCGGGGAGCTGTTTTTT

clone size: .
J gene: TRBJ2-7
D gene: TRBD1
V gene: TRBV6-6
CDR3 protein: CASSPGQNIYEQYF
CDR3 DNA: TGTGCCAGCAGTCCGGGACAGAATATCTACGAGCAGTACTTC

clone size: once
J gene: TRBJ2-1
D gene: TRBD1
V gene: TRBV19
CDR3 protein: CASSADRGMDEQFF
CDR3 DNA: TGTGCCAGTAGTGCCGACAGGGGTATGGATGAGCAGTTCTTC

clone size: .
J gene: TRBJ1-1
D gene: .
V gene: TRBV6-6
CDR3 protein: CASSYQTGTEAFF
CDR3 DNA: TGTGCCAGCAGTTACCAGACGGGTACTGAAGCTTTCTTT

clone size: .
J gene: TRBJ1-2
D gene: TRBD1
V gene: TRBV6-5
CDR3 protein: CASSPRGQSGYTF
CDR3 DNA: TGTGCCAGCAGTCCCAGGGGGCAAAGTGGCTACACCTTC

clone size: few
J gene: TRBJ2-1
D gene: TRBD1
V gene: TRBV4-1
CDR3 protein: CASSPHQQGAREQFF
CDR3 DNA: TGCGCCAGCAGCCCCCATCAACAGGGGGCTCGGGAGCAGTTCTTC

clone size: .
J gene: TRBJ2-5
D gene: .
V gene: TRBV18
CDR3 protein: CASSLGQEEETQYF
CDR3 DNA: TGTGCCAGCTCACTCGGCCAGGAAGAAGAGACCCAGTACTTC

clone size: once
J gene: TRBJ2-1
D gene: TRBD2
V gene: TRBV7-3
CDR3 protein: CASSLGLAGVNEQFF
CDR3 DNA: TGTGCCAGCAGCTTAGGACTAGCGGGAGTGAATGAGCAGTTCTTC

clone size: .
J gene: TRBJ2-5
D gene: .
V gene: TRBV18
CDR3 protein: CASSPPVIETQYF
CDR3 DNA: TGTGCCAGCTCACCACCCGTTATAGAGACCCAGTACTTC

clone size: .
J gene: TRBJ2-7
D gene: .
V gene: TRBV3-1/TRBV3-2
CDR3 protein: CASSHAGRGNEQYF
CDR3 DNA: TGTGCCAGCAGCCACGCGGGGAGGGGGAACGAGCAGTACTTC

clone size: .
J gene: TRBJ1-5
D gene: .
V gene: TRBV6-5
CDR3 protein: CASSSRDSNQPQHF
CDR3 DNA: TGTGCCAGCAGTTCCCGAGATAGCAATCAGCCCCAGCATTTT

clone size: .
J gene: TRBJ1-6
D gene: .
V gene: TRBV9
CDR3 protein: CASSVASGRNSPLHF
CDR3 DNA: TGTGCCAGCAGCGTAGCTTCAGGGCGAAATTCACCCCTCCACTTT

clone size: .
J gene: TRBJ2-7
D gene: TRBD1
V gene: TRBV5-6
CDR3 protein: CASRSGQVLHEQYF
CDR3 DNA: TGTGCCAGCAGATCGGGACAGGTCTTGCACGAGCAGTACTTC

clone size: .
J gene: TRBJ2-7
D gene: .
V gene: TRBV19
CDR3 protein: CASSHGSTYYEQYF
CDR3 DNA: TGTGCCAGTAGTCACGGGTCTACCTACTACGAGCAGTACTTC

clone size: .
J gene: TRBJ2-3
D gene: TRBD1
V gene: TRBV10-3
CDR3 protein: CAISYSGTGGSDTQYF
CDR3 DNA: TGTGCCATCAGCTACTCCGGGACAGGAGGCTCGGATACGCAGTATTTT

clone size: once
J gene: TRBJ2-5
D gene: TRBD2
V gene: TRBV6-1
CDR3 protein: CASSDTPGGPRETQYF
CDR3 DNA: TGTGCCAGCAGTGATACACCGGGGGGGCCTCGAGAGACCCAGTACTTC

clone size: .
J gene: TRBJ2-1
D gene: TRBD2
V gene: TRBV27
CDR3 protein: CASRNLSGRSREQFF
CDR3 DNA: TGTGCCAGCAGGAACCTTAGCGGGAGATCTCGGGAGCAGTTCTTC

clone size: .
J gene: TRBJ1-1
D gene: TRBD1
V gene: TRBV5-4
CDR3 protein: CASSLQQGANTEAFF
CDR3 DNA: TGTGCCAGCAGCTTGCAGCAGGGGGCGAACACTGAAGCTTTCTTT

clone size: .
J gene: TRBJ2-7
D gene: .
V gene: TRBV19
CDR3 protein: CASSIQGSEVEQYF
CDR3 DNA: TGTGCCAGTAGTATACAGGGGTCAGAAGTCGAGCAGTACTTC

clone size: .
J gene: TRBJ1-3
D gene: .
V gene: TRBV11-3
CDR3 protein: CASSLDRRPGNTIYF
CDR3 DNA: TGTGCCAGCAGCTTAGATCGGAGGCCTGGAAACACCATATATTTT

clone size: many
J gene: TRBJ1-2
D gene: .
V gene: TRBV5-1
CDR3 protein: CASSLGERYGYTF
CDR3 DNA: TGCGCCAGCAGCTTGGGGGAGCGCTATGGCTACACCTTC

clone size: .
J gene: TRBJ2-7
D gene: TRBD1
V gene: TRBV11-3
CDR3 protein: CASSSRYQAGTGYEQYF
CDR3 DNA: TGTGCCAGCAGCTCGAGATACCAAGCCGGGACAGGCTACGAGCAGTACTTC

clone size: .
J gene: TRBJ1-1
D gene: .
V gene: TRBV29-1
CDR3 protein: CSVYRDTNTEAFF
CDR3 DNA: TGCAGCGTTTACAGGGATACGAACACTGAAGCTTTCTTT

clone size: once
J gene: TRBJ1-2
D gene: .
V gene: TRBV21-1
CDR3 protein: CASSKHPPGTGRYGYTF
CDR3 DNA: TGTGCCAGCAGCAAGCACCCCCCCGGGACAGGACGCTATGGCTACACCTTC

clone size: .
J gene: TRBJ2-1
D gene: TRBD1
V gene: TRBV11-3
CDR3 protein: CASSLDGTGTGGYNEQFF
CDR3 DNA: TGTGCCAGCAGCTTAGACGGAACCGGGACAGGGGGGTACAATGAGCAGTTCTTC

clone size: .
J gene: TRBJ1-4
D gene: .
V gene: TRBV7-3
CDR3 protein: CASSLKGTQGRRANEKLFF
CDR3 DNA: TGTGCCAGCAGCTTAAAGGGTACCCAGGGGCGCAGGGCTAATGAAAAACTGTTTTTT

clone size: .
J gene: TRBJ1-1
D gene: .
V gene: TRBV5-1
CDR3 protein: CASSLTGPMNTEAFF
CDR3 DNA: TGCGCCAGCAGCTTGACAGGGCCGATGAACACTGAAGCTTTCTTT

clone size: .
J gene: TRBJ2-7
D gene: TRBD1
V gene: TRBV2
CDR3 protein: CASTGGFYEQYF
CDR3 DNA: TGTGCCAGTACAGGGGGCTTTTACGAGCAGTACTTC

clone size: .
J gene: TRBJ2-1
D gene: .
V gene: TRBV19
CDR3 protein: CASSINRGSYNEQFF
CDR3 DNA: TGTGCCAGTAGTATTAACCGGGGCTCCTACAATGAGCAGTTCTTC

clone size: .
J gene: TRBJ2-7
D gene: .
V gene: TRBV7-2
CDR3 protein: CASSSTRDEQYF
CDR3 DNA: TGTGCCAGCAGCTCGACCCGGGACGAGCAGTACTTC

clone size: few
J gene: TRBJ1-1
D gene: TRBD1
V gene: TRBV6-2/TRBV6-3
CDR3 protein: CASSSRNFRQGLGRHTEAFF
CDR3 DNA: TGTGCCAGCAGTTCCCGAAATTTCAGACAGGGACTTGGACGGCACACTGAAGCTTTCTTT

clone size: .
J gene: TRBJ1-5
D gene: TRBD1
V gene: TRBV7-9
CDR3 protein: CASSPRQGAEPQHF
CDR3 DNA: TGTGCCAGCAGCCCAAGACAGGGGGCTGAGCCCCAGCATTTT

clone size: .
J gene: TRBJ2-2
D gene: .
V gene: TRBV2
CDR3 protein: CASTQRGTNTGELFF
CDR3 DNA: TGTGCCAGCACCCAAAGGGGGACGAACACCGGGGAGCTGTTTTTT

clone size: .
J gene: TRBJ2-2
D gene: .
V gene: TRBV6-1
CDR3 protein: CASSAQVLANTGELFF
CDR3 DNA: TGTGCCAGCAGTGCACAGGTATTGGCGAACACCGGGGAGCTGTTTTTT

clone size: .
J gene: TRBJ2-7
D gene: .
V gene: TRBV3-1/TRBV3-2
CDR3 protein: CASSQDTGVYEQYF
CDR3 DNA: TGTGCCAGCAGCCAAGATACGGGGGTCTACGAGCAGTACTTC

clone size: .
J gene: TRBJ1-1
D gene: .
V gene: TRBV5-4
CDR3 protein: CASSPYRTGTNTEAFF
CDR3 DNA: TGTGCCAGCAGCCCCTACCGAACAGGGACCAACACTGAAGCTTTCTTT